This T cell receptor beta chain is drawn from a study of blood T cells in healthy people across ages. Primed by a sample-barcoded 5' primer and a J-beta primer mix, a second PCR proceeded for roughly 6 to 12 cycles. TCRdb fed the 5' RACE reads into MiXCR, producing one record per CDR3 protein. The sample holds 730,000 or so distinct CDR3 sequences, around two fifths seen once. This clonotype was observed at least ten times. The antigen is undetermined. The germline CDR1 and CDR2 sequences are SQVTM and ANQGSEA. CDR3 length equals 16 residues. V lost 0 bases and J 0 bases, leaving 12 bases between the germline ends. General observations from the study: PBMCs that were unsorted prevented a conclusive naive versus antigen-experienced comparison. Expanded clonotype shifts may have been confounded, as the donors had an unknown CMV status.

This receptor was taken from an elderly man in good health. The J gene is TRBJ2-1, the V gene TRBV29-1; D remains unclear. Sequences were obtained from blood. CDR3 loop: CSVEDQDLRSYNEQFF. As DNA, the CDR3 is TGCAGCGTTGAAGATCAGGACCTCCGCTCCTACAATGAGCAGTTCTTC.